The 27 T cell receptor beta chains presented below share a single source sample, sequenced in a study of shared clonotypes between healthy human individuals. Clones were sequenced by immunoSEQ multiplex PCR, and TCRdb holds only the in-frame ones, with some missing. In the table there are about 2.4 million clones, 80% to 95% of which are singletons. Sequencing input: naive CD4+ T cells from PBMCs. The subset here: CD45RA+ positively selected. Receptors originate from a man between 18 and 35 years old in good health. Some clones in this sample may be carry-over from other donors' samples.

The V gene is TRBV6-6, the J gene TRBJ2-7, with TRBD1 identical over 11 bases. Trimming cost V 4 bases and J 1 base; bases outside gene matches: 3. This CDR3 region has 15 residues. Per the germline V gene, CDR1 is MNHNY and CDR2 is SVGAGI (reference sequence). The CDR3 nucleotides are TGTGCCAGCAGTTCGGACAGGGGGCCGTCCTACGAGCAGTACTTC. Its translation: CASSSDRGPSYEQYF.

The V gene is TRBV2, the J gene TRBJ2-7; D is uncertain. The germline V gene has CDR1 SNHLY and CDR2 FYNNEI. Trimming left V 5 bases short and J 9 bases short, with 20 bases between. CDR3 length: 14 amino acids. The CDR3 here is CASSPPTFPIAQYF. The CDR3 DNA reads TGTGCCAGCAGTCCCCCGACCTTCCCCATTGCGCAGTACTTC.

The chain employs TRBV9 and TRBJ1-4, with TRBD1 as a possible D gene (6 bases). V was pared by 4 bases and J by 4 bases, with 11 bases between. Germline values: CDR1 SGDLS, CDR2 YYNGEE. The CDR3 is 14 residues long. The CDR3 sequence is CASSQGGLNEKLFF. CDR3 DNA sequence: TGTGCCAGCAGCCAAGGGGGACTTAATGAAAAACTGTTTTTT.

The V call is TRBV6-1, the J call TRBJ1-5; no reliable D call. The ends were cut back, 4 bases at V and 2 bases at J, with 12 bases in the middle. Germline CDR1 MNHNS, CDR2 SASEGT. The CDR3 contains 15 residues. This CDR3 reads CASSVAGKGNQPQHF. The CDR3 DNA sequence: TGTGCCAGCAGTGTCGCAGGTAAGGGCAATCAGCCCCAGCATTTT.

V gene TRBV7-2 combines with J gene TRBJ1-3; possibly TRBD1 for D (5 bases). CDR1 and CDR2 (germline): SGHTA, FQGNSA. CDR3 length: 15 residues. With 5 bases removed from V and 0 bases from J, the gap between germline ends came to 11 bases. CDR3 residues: CASSIDSSSGNTIYF. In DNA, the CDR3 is TGTGCCAGCAGCATAGACAGCTCCTCTGGAAACACCATATATTTT. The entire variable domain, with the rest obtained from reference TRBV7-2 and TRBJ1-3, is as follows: GAGVSQSPSNKVTEKGKDVELRCDPISGHTALYWYRQSLGQGLEFLIYFQGNSAPDKSGLPSDRFSAERTGGSVSTLTIQRTQQEDSAVYLCASSIDSSSGNTIYFGEGSWLTVV.

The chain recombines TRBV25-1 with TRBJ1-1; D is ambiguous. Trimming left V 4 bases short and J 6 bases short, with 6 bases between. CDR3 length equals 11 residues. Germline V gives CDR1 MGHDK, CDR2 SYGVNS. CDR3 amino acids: CASSGYAEAFF. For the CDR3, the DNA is TGTGCCAGCAGTGGATACGCTGAAGCTTTCTTT.

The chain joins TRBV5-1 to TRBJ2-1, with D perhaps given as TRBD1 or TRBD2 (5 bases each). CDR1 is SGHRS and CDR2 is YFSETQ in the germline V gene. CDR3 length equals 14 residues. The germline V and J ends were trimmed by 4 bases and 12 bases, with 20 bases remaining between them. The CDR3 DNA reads TGCGCCAGCAGCCTCACCGGGGCAAATCTGGTGCAGTTCTTC. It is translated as CASSLTGANLVQFF.

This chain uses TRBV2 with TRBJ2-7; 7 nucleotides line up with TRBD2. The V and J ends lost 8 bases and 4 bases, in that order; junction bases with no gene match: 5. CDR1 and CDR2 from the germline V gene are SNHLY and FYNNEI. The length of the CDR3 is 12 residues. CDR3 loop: CASGRGGYEQYF. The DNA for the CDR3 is TGTGCCAGCGGGAGGGGCGGGTACGAGCAGTACTTC.

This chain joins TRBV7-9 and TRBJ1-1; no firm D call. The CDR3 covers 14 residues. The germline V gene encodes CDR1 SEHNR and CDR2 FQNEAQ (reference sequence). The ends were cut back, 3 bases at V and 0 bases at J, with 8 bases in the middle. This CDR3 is CASSFTQLNTEAFF. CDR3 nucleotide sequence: TGTGCCAGCAGCTTCACACAGTTGAACACTGAAGCTTTCTTT.

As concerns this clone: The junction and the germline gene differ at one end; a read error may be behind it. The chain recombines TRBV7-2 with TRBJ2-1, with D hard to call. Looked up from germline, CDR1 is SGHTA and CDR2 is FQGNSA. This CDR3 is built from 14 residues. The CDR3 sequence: CASSVARSNNEQFF. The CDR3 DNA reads TGTGCCAGCAGCGTAGCCCGCTCGAACAATGAGCAGTTCTTC.

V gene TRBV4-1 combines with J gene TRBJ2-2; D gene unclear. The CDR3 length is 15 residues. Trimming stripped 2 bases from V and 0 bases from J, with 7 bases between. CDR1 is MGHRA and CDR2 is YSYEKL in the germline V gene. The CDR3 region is CASSQPIANTGELFF. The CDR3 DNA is TGCGCCAGCAGCCAACCGATCGCGAACACCGGGGAGCTGTTTTTT.

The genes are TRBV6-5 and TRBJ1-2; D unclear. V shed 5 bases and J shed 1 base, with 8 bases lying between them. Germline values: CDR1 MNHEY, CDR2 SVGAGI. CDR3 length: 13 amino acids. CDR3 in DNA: TGTGCCAGCAGTGCCCTGGTTAACTATGGCTACACCTTC. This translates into CASSALVNYGYTF.

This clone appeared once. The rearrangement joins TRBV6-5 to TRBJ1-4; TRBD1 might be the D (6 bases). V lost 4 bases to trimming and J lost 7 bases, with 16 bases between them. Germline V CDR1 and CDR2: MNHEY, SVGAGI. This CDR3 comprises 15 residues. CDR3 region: CASSSNPGGGEKLFF. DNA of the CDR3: TGTGCCAGCAGTTCCAACCCGGGAGGGGGTGAAAAACTGTTTTTT.

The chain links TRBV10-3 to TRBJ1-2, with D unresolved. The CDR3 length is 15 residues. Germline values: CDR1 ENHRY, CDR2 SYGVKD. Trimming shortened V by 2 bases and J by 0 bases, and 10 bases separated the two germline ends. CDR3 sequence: CAISERETTNYGYTF. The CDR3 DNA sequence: TGTGCCATCAGTGAGAGGGAAACCACTAACTATGGCTACACCTTC.

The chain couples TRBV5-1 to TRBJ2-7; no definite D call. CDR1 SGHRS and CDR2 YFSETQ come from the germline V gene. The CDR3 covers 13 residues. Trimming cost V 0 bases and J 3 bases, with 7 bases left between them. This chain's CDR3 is CASSLAMGYEQYF. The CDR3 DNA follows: TGCGCCAGCAGCTTGGCCATGGGCTACGAGCAGTACTTC.

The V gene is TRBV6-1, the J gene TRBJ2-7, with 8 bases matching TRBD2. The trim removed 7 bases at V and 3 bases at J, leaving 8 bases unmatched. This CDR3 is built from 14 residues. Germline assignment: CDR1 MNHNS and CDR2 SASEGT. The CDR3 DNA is TGTGCCAGCACGGGCCTAGCGGGTATCTACGAGCAGTACTTC. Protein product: CASTGLAGIYEQYF.

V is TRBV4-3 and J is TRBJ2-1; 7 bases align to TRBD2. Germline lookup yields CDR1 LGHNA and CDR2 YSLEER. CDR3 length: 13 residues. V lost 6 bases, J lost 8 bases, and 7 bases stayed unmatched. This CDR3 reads CASSLGGLDEQFF. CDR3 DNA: TGCGCCAGCAGTCTGGGAGGGCTTGATGAGCAGTTCTTC.

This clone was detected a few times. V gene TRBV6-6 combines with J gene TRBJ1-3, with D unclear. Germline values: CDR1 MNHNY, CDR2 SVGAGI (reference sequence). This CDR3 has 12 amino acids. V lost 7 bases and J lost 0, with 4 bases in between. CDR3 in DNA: TGTGCCAGCATCGACTCTGGAAACACCATATATTTT. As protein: CASIDSGNTIYF.

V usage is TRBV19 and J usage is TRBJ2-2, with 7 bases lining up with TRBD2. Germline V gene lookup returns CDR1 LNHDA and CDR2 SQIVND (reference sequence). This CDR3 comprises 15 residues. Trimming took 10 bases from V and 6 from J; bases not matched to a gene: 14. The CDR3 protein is CATTGGGSFAGELFF. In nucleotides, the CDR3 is TGTGCCACCACGGGGGGTGGGAGCTTCGCCGGGGAGCTGTTTTTT.

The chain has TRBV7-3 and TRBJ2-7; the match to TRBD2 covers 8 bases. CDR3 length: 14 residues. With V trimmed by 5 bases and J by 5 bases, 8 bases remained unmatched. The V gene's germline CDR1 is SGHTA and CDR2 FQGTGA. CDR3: CASSPGLVPDEQYF. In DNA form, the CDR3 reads TGTGCCAGCAGCCCGGGACTAGTTCCAGACGAGCAGTACTTC. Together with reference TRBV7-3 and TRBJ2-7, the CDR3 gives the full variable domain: GAGVSQTPSNKVTEKGKYVELRCDPISGHTALYWYRQSLGQGPEFLIYFQGTGAADDSGLPNDRFFAVRPEGSVSTLKIQRTERGDSAVYLCASSPGLVPDEQYFGPGTRLTVT.

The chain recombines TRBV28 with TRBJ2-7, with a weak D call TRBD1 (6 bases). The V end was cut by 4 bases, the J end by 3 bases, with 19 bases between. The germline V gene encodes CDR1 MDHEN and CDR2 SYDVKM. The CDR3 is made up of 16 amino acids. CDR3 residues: CASSSQGRMADYEQYF. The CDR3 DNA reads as TGTGCCAGCAGTTCACAGGGAAGGATGGCAGACTACGAGCAGTACTTC.

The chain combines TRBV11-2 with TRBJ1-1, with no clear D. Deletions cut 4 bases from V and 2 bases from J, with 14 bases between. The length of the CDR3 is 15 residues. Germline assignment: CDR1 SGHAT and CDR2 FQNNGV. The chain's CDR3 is CASSSGSLSNTEAFF. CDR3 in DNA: TGTGCCAGCAGCTCCGGCTCTCTGTCCAACACTGAAGCTTTCTTT. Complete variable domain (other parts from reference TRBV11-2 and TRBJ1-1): EAGVAQSPRYKIIEKRQSVAFWCNPISGHATLYWYQQILGQGPKLLIQFQNNGVVDDSQLPKDRFSAERLKGVDSTLKIQPAKLEDSAVYLCASSSGSLSNTEAFFGQGTRLTVV.

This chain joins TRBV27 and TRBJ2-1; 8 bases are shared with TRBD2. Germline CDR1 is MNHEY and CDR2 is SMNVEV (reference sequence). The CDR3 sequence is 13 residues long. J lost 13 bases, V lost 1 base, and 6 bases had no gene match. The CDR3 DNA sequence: TGTGCCAGCAGTTTATTACGGACTAGCCATCAGTTCTTC. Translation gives CASSLLRTSHQFF.

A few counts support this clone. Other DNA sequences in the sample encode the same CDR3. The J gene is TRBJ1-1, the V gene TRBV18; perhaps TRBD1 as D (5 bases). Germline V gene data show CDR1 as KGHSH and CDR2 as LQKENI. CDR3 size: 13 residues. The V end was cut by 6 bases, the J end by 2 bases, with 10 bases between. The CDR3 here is CASSSGANTEAFF. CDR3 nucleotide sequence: TGTGCCAGCTCCTCTGGGGCTAACACTGAAGCTTTCTTT.

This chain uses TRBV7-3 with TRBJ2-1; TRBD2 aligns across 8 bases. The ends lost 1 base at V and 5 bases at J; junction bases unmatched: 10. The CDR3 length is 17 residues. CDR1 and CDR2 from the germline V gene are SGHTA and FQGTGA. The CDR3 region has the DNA TGTGCCAGCAGCTTAAACCCGACGGGAGGGGGGAACAATGAGCAGTTCTTC. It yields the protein CASSLNPTGGGNNEQFF.

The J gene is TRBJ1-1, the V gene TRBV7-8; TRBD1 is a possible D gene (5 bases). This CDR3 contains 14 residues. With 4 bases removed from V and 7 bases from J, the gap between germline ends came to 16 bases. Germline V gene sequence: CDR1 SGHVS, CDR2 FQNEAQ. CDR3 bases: TGTGCCAGCAGCTGGAATCAGGGAGCTGGTGAAGCTTTCTTT. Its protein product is CASSWNQGAGEAFF.

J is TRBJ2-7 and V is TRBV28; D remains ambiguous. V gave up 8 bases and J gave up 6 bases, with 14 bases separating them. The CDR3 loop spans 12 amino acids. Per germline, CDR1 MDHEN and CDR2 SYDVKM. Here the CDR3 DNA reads TGTGCCAGCCGCCTATCTGCCCGCGAGCAGTACTTC. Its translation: CASRLSAREQYF.